This T cell receptor beta chain was profiled in a study of PD-L1 blockade in urothelial cancer. Study-wide context: Each participant's history included 0 to 3 prior chemotherapy regimens. Blood samples contained a median about 150,000 T cells.

Measured with immunoSEQ multiplex PCR; TCRdb has only the in-frame clones, and not every one. The table lists 50,000 or so clones, around 74% of them singletons, with approximately 4.3% in the top ten. Germline assignment: CDR1 SGHNT and CDR2 YYREEE (reference sequence). The CDR3 is 15 residues long. V shed 4 bases and J shed 15 bases, with 26 bases lying between them. Time point meaning: pretreatment peripheral blood. Locally advanced or metastatic urothelial carcinoma affected all patients. Per patient, between 1 and 8 samples were collected at pretreatment and on-treatment time points. This clone was recorded only once.

The source was PBMCs, collected around atezolizumab (anti-PD-L1) treatment. The TCR was taken from a man between 65 and 80 years old with urothelial cancer. This rearrangement joins TRBV5-4 to TRBJ2-1; a weak D match, TRBD2 (6 bases). Here the CDR3 DNA reads TGTGCCAGCAGCCCCTCGAGCGACCATAAACAAGCGGGGTTCTTC. Translated, it gives CASSPSSDHKQAGFF.